This T cell receptor (beta chain) was obtained from a study of blood T cell repertoires in COVID-19. Data came from immunoSEQ multiplex PCR; TCRdb stores just in-frame clones and leaves some out. The table has more than 95,000 clones, about 88% seen once. CDR3 size: 18 residues. From germline, CDR1 is KGHSY and CDR2 FQNENV. The V end was cut by 4 bases, the J end by 2 bases, with 18 bases between. This sequence originates from an elderly woman with acute or convalescent COVID-19. V gene TRBV16 combines with J gene TRBJ2-6, with D uncertain. The source material was peripheral blood. CDR3 bases: TGTGCCAGCAGCCCCCTTCGTGGTAGAGGAACTGGGGCCAACGTCCTGACTTTC. Amino acids: CASSPLRGRGTGANVLTF.